This T cell receptor (beta chain) is from a study of blood T cell repertoires in COVID-19. The J segment lost 0 bases and the V segment lost 3 bases, leaving 2 bases of the junction unmatched. The CDR3 runs to 14 residues. TCRdb's table, derived via immunoSEQ multiplex PCR, lists solely in-frame clones and lacks some. The sample holds about 230,000 clones, more than 65% seen once. This chain uses TRBV23-1 with TRBJ2-7; 7 positions match TRBD1. TRBV23-1 is annotated as an ORF whose role is uncertain. This receptor was taken from a woman between 35 and 50 years old who had recovered from COVID-19. The sample consisted of peripheral blood. DNA of the CDR3: TGCGCCAGCAGTCATAGGACAGGCTCCTACGAGCAGTACTTC. This encodes CASSHRTGSYEQYF.